A selection of T cell receptor beta chains follows, all from one sample in a study of blood T cells in healthy people across ages. From the 5' RACE reads, TCRdb called clonotypes with MiXCR, one entry per CDR3 protein. The sample has roughly 1,500,000 distinct CDR3 sequences; almost 35% are singletons. The sequenced material came from blood. These receptor sequences come from a woman aged 30 to 39 in good health. CDR3s leave out the opening cysteine and the closing phenylalanine or tryptophan. The order of the fields is J gene, V gene, CDR3 protein.

>TRBJ2-5|TRBV20-1
SARFGTGAKETQY
>TRBJ2-1|TRBV11-1
ASSRYLSASDEQF
>TRBJ2-5|TRBV27
ASSLTWGTQETQY
>TRBJ2-3|TRBV13
ASSPETSGGPLFTDTQY
>TRBJ1-2|TRBV12-3/TRBV12-4
ASSLDGGGGNGYT
>TRBJ2-7|TRBV4-1
ASSQDSRTSASYEQY
>TRBJ2-3|TRBV3-1
ASSRTGLGTDTQY
>TRBJ2-2|TRBV20-1
SARIRDTGELF
>TRBJ2-3|TRBV6-2/TRBV6-3
AGSPRTSGSTDTQY
>TRBJ2-1|TRBV7-9
ASRERPQGGNEQF
>TRBJ2-5|TRBV11-2
ASSQSPTSAETQY
>TRBJ2-6|TRBV28
AGRKAGSGANVLT
>TRBJ2-7|TRBV4-1
ASSRPGEASYEQY
>TRBJ1-2|TRBV4-2
ASSPDRGGDYGYT
>TRBJ2-7|TRBV15
ATSSGGSGYEQY
>TRBJ2-4|TRBV4-1
ASSQALARGLSKNIQY
>TRBJ2-7|TRBV29-1
SVRRGKGSYEQY
>TRBJ2-5|TRBV27
ASSPVVAPETQY
>TRBJ2-7|TRBV27
ASRVAGLNYEQY
>TRBJ2-5|TRBV20-1
SAKAGPQETQY
>TRBJ2-1|TRBV7-9
ASSPPGTSHNEQF
>TRBJ2-3|TRBV20-1
SATTCGGNTDTQY
>TRBJ2-2|TRBV21-1
ASEGVLAGVRFSTGELF
>TRBJ1-1|TRBV4-1
ANSPQGGNTEAF
>TRBJ2-2|TRBV13
ASSFGGTSTGELF
>TRBJ2-7|TRBV21-1
ASLTSRFYEQY
>TRBJ1-1|TRBV20-1
SPREGKKAF
>TRBJ2-3|TRBV3-1
ASSQFPPGQEGADTQY
>TRBJ2-1|TRBV29-1
SVEPPSMSYNEQF
>TRBJ2-1|TRBV12-3/TRBV12-4
ASSHPGLADNNEQF
>TRBJ2-5|TRBV5-6
ASSLGAGGLEEQY